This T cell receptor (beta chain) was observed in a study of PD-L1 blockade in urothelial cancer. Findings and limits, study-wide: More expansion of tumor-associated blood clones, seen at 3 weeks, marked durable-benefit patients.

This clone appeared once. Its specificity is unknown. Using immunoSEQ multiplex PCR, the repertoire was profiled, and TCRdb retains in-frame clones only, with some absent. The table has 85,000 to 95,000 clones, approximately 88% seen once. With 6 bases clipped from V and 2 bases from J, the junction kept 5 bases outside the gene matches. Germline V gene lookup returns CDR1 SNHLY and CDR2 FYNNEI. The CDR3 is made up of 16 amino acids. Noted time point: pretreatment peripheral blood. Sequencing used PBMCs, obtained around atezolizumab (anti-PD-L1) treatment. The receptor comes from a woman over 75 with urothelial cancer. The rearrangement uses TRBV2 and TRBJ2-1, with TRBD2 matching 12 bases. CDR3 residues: CASRVLAGGPYNEQFF. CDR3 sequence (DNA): TGTGCCAGCAGGGTACTAGCGGGAGGACCCTACAATGAGCAGTTCTTC.